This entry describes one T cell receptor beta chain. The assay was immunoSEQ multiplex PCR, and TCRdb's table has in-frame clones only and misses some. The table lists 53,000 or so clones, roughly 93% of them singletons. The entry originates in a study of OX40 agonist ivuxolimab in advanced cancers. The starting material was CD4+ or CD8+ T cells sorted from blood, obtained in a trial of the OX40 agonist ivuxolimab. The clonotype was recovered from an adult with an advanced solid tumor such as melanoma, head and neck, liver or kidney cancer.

The CDR3: CASSEYWVGTGPTQHF. CDR3 sequence (DNA): TGTGCCAGCAGTGAATACTGGGTTGGGACTGGGCCGACCCAGCATTTT. V is TRBV2 and J is TRBJ1-5; D is possibly TRBD1 (5 bases). The CDR3 has 16 amino acids. Deletions cut 2 bases from V and 11 bases from J, with 22 bases between. Germline CDR1 is SNHLY and CDR2 is FYNNEI.